This T cell receptor beta chain was sequenced during a study of cytomegalovirus exposure and HLA in healthy donors. The overall study: It was reported in a later analysis that the 90 to 150 validation repertoires used the same platform as the approximately 600 first-cohort repertoires.

Points on this clone: What it binds is not known.

The ends were cut back, 0 bases at V and 8 bases at J, with 11 bases in the middle. The germline V gene encodes CDR1 GTSNPN and CDR2 SVGIG (reference sequence). The CDR3 runs to 13 residues. Assay: immunoSEQ multiplex PCR; the TCRdb copy retains only in-frame clones and omits some. There are roughly 130,000 clones in the sample; roughly 90% occur only once, and 1.4% lies in the top ten. Study results and limitations: According to a subsequent analysis, TCR clusters identified in the first cohort showed a tendency to co-occur across the roughly 120 validation repertoires. Rare TCR sequences predominated, though certain public TCRs were found in many donors. Listed as cytomegalovirus-associated were 150 to 200 TCR beta chains.

The chain carries TRBV30 and TRBJ2-1, with D uncertain. This sequence originates from a young man in good health and CMV-seronegative. The sample taken for sequencing was PBMCs. The CDR3: CAWSVGSGDEQFF. The CDR3 bases are TGTGCCTGGAGTGTAGGTTCCGGAGATGAGCAGTTCTTC.